Listed here is a single T cell receptor (beta chain). Its antigen remains unidentified. Base qualities are not recorded, but no much larger clone differs from it by a single base. Library generation was performed with the immunoSEQ multiplex PCR assay. Entries here come from immuneACCESS through TCRdb and include only in-frame sequences with V and J called. Some clones fail to appear in such tables; in the studies checked, an unresolved V gene covers under half of the shortfall, and the cause of the remainder is unknown. The sample has tens of thousands of clones on record, approximately 90% of them singletons. The top ten clones comprise approximately 14% of the sample. The germline V gene sets CDR1 to SGHRS and CDR2 to YFSETQ. Trimming removed 4 bases from V and 5 bases from J, leaving 12 bases between the germline ends. The CDR3 goes from the cysteine to the phenylalanine over 13 residues. Only the CDR3 portion is preserved as DNA: 39 bases, with reading frame beginning at the first base.

This entry comes from a study of control samples from healthy donors and cancer patients (TCRdb year 2020). This receptor was identified in a woman aged 70-85 years in good health. Sequenced input: blood. The rearrangement combines TRBV5-1 with TRBJ2-5; matching of 8 bases hints at TRBD1 as the D gene. The nucleotide sequence is given as TGCGCCAGCAGCGGACAGGGAGGGGAGACCCAGTACTTC. Translated, it gives CASSGQGGETQYF.